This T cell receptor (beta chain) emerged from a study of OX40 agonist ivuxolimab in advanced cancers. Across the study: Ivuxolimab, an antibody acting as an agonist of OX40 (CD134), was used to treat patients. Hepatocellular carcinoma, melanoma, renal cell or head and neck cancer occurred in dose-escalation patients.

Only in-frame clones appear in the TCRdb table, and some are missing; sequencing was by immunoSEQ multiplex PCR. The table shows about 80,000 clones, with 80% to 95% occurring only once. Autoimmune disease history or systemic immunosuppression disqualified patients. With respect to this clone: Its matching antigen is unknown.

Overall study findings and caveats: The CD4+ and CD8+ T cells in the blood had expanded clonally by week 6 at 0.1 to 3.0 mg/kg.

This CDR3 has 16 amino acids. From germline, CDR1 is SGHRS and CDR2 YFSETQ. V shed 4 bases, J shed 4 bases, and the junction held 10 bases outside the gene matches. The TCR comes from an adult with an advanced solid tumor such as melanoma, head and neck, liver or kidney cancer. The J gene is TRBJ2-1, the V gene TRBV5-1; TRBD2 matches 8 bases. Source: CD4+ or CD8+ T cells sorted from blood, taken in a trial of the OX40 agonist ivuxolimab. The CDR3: CASSPSTSGIYNEQFF. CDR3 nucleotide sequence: TGCGCCAGCAGCCCTTCCACTAGCGGAATTTACAATGAGCAGTTCTTC.